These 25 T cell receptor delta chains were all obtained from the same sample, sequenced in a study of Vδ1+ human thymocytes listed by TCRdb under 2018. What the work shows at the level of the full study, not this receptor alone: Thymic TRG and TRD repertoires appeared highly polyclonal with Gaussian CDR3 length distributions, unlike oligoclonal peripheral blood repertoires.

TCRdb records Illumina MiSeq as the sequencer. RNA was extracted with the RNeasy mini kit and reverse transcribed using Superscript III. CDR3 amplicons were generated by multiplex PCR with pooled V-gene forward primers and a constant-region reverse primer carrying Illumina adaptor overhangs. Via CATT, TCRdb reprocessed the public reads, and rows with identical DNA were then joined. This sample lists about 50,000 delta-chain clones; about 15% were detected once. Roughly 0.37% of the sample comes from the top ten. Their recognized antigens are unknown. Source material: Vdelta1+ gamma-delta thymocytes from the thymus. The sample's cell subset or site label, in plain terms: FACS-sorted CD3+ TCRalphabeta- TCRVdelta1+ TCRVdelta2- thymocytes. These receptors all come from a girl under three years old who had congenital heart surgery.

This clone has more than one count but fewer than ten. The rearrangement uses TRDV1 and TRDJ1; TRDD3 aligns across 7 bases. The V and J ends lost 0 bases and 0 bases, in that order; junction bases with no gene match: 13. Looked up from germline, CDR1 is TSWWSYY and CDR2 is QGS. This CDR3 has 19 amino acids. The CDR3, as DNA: TGTGCTCTTGGGGAACTAAGGTCCGCGGGACTGGGGTACACCGATAAACTCATCTTT. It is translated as CALGELRSAGLGYTDKLIF.

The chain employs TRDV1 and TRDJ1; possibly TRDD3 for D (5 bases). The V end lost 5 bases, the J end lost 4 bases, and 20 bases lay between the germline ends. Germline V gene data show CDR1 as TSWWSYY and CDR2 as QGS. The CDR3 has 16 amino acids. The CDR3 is CALGPNPLYEDDKLIF. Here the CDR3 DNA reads TGTGCTCTTGGGCCGAACCCGCTATACGAGGACGATAAACTCATCTTT.

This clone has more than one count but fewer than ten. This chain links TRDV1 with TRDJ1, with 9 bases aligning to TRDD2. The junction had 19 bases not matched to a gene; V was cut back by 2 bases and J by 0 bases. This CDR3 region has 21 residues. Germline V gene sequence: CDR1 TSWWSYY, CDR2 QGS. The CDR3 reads CALGEKTFLRAGKPYTDKLIF. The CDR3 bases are TGTGCTCTTGGGGAAAAAACCTTCCTACGAGCTGGGAAACCGTACACCGATAAACTCATCTTT.

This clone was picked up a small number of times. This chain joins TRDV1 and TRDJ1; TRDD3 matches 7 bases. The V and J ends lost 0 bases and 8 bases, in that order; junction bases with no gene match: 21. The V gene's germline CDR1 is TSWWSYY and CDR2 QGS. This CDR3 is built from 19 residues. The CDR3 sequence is CALGELPSGTGVSGEKLIF. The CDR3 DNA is TGTGCTCTTGGGGAACTGCCGAGTGGTACTGGGGTATCGGGGGAAAAACTCATCTTT.

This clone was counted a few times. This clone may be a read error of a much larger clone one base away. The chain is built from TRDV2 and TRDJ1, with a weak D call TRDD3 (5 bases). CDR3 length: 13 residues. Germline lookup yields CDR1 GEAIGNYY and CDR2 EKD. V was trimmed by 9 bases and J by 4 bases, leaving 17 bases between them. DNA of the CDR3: TGTGCCCGTGGGCCGTACTGGAGCGATAAACTCATCTTT. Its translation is CARGPYWSDKLIF.

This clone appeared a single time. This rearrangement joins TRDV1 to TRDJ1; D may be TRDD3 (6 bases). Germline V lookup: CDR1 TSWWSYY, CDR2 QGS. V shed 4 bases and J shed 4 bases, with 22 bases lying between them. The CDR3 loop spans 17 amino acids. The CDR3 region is CALGGFPFPGGVDKLIF. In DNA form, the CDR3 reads TGTGCTCTTGGGGGCTTTCCATTCCCGGGGGGAGTCGATAAACTCATCTTT.

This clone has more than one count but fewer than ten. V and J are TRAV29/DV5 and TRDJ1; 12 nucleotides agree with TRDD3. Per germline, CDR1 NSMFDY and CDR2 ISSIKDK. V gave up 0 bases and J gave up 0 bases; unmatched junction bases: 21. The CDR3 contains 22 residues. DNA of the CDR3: TGTGCAGCAAGCGCGTTCCTACCAGAACATACTGGGGGATACCCGTACACCGATAAACTCATCTTT. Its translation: CAASAFLPEHTGGYPYTDKLIF.

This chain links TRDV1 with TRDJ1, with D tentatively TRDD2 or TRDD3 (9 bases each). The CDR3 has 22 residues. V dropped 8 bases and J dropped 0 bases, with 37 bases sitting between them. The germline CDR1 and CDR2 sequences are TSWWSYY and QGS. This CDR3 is CALSPTAFLRRVLGDNTDKLIF. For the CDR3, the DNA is TGTGCTCTTTCCCCAACAGCCTTCCTACGTCGGGTACTGGGGGACAACACCGATAAACTCATCTTT.

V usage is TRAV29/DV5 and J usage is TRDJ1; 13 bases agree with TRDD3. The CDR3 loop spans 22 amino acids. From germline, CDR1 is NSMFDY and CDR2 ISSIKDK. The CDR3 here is CADCYGPVLGDTPLKFYDKLIF. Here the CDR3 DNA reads TGTGCCGACTGTTACGGACCAGTACTGGGGGATACGCCCTTAAAATTCTACGATAAACTCATCTTT.

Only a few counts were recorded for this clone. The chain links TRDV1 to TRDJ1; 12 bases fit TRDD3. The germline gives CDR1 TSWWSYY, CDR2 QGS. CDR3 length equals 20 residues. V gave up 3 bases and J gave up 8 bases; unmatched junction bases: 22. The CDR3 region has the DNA TGTGCTCTTGGGGATCGGCCTTCCTACGTTCTCTTTACTGGGGGATACAAACTCATCTTT. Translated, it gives CALGDRPSYVLFTGGYKLIF.

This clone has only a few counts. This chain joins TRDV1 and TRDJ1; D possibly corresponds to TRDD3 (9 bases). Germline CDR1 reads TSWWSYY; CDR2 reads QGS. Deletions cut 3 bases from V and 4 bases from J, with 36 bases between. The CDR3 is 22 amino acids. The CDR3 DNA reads TGTGCTCTTGGGGAGCATCTTCCTACTTTGGGTAACGCTGGGGGATGGAACGATAAACTCATCTTT. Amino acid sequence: CALGEHLPTLGNAGGWNDKLIF.

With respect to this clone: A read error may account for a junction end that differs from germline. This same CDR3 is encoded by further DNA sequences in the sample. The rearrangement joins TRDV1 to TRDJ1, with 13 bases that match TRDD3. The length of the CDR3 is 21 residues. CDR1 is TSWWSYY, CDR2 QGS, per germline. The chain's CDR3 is CALGELESILGDTSIADKLIF. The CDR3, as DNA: TGCGCTCTTGGGGAACTAGAATCCATACTGGGGGATACGAGTATCGCCGATAAACTCATCTTT.

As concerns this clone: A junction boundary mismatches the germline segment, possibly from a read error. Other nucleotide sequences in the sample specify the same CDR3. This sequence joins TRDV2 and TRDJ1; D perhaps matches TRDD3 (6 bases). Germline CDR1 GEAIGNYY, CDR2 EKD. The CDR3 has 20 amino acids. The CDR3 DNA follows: TGTGCCTGTGACACGGCCTCGTGGGGGTGGGGATTTTCGTACACTGATAAACTCATCTTT. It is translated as CACDTASWGWGFSYTDKLIF.

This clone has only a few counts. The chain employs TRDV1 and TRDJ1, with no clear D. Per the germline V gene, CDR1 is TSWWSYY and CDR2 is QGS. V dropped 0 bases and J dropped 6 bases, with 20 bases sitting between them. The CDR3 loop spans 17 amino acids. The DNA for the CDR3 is TGTGCTCTTGGGGAACTGAATAATCCGGGACTTTCAAATAAACTCATCTTT. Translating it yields CALGELNNPGLSNKLIF.

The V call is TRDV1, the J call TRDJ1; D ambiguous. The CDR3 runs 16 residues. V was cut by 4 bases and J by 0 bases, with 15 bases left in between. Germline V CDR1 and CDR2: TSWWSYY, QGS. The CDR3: CALGGNTPPYTDKLIF. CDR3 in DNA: TGTGCTCTTGGGGGAAACACTCCACCGTACACCGATAAACTCATCTTT.

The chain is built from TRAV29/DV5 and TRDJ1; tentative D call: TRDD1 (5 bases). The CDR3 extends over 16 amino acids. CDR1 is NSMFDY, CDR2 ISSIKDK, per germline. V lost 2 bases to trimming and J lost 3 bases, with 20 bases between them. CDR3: CAARGRKLQYADKLIF. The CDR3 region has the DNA TGTGCAGCAAGAGGTAGGAAATTACAGTACGCCGATAAACTCATCTTT.

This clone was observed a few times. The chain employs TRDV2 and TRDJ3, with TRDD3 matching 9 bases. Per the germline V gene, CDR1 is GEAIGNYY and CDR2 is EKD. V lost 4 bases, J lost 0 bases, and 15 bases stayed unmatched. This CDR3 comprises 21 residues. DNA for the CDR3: TGTGCCTGTGAACCCCCGATTACTGGGGGACCCGCCTCCTGGGACACCCGACAGATGTTTTTC. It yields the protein CACEPPITGGPASWDTRQMFF.

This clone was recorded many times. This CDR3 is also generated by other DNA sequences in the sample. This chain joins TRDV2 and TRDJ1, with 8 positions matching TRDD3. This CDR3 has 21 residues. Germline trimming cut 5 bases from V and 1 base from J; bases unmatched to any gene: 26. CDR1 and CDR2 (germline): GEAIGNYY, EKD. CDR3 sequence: CACADLLKRCAGDKCTDKLIF. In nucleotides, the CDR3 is TGTGCCTGTGCCGATCTCCTAAAAAGATGTGCGGGGGATAAGTGCACCGATAAACTCATCTTT.

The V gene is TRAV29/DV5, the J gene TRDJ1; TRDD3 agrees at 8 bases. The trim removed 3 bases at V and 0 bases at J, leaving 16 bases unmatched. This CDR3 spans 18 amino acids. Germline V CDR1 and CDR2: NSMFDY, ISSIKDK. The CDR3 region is CAATPFWLGESYTDKLIF. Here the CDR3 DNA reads TGTGCAGCAACACCTTTCTGGCTGGGGGAGTCGTACACCGATAAACTCATCTTT. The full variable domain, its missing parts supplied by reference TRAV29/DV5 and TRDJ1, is DQQVKQNSPSLSVQEGRISILNCDYTNSMFDYFLWYKKYPAEGPTFLISISSIKDKNEDGRFTVFLNKSAKHLSLHIVPSQPGDSAVYFCAATPFWLGESYTDKLIFGKGTRVTVEP.

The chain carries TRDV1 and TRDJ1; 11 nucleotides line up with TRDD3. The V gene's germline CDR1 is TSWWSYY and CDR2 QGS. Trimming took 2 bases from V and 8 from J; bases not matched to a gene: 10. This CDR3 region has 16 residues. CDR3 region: CALGEFRALGDTKLIF. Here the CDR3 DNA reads TGTGCTCTTGGGGAATTCCGGGCCCTGGGGGATACAAAACTCATCTTT.

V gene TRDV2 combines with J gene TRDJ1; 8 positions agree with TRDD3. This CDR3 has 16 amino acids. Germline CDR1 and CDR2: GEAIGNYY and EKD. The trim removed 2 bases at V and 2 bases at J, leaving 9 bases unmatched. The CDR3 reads CACDNPPGGVTDKLIF. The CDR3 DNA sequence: TGTGCCTGTGACAATCCCCCTGGGGGAGTTACCGATAAACTCATCTTT.

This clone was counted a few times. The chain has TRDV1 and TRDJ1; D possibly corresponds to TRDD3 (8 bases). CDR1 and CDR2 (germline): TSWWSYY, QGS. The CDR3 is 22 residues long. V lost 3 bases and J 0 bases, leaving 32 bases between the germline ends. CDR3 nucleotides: TGTGCTCTTGGGGATTTTCCTACGAATCATAGTACTGGGGGCCCATACACCGATAAACTCATCTTT. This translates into CALGDFPTNHSTGGPYTDKLIF.

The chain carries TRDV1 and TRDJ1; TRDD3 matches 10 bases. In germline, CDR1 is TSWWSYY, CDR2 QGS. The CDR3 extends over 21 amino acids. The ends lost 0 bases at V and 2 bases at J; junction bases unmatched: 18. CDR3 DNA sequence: TGTGCTCTTGGGGAACTGGGGGACGCCTTCTGGGGGATAAGTCGGACCGATAAACTCATCTTT. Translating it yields CALGELGDAFWGISRTDKLIF.

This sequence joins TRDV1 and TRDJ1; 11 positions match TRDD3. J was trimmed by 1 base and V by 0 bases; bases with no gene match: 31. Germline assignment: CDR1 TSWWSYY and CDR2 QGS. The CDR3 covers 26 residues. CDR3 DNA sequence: TGTGCTCTTGGGGAACTGGAAGGTAATCCACTCTGGGGGATACAGGCGTACAGGGCCTGCACCGATAAACTCATCTTT. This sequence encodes CALGELEGNPLWGIQAYRACTDKLIF.

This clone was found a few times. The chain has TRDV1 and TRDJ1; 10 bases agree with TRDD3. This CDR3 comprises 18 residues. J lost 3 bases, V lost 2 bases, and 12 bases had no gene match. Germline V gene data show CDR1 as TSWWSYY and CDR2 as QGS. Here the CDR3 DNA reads TGTGCTCTTGGGGAATACTTCCCCCTGGGGGATATGTCCGATAAACTCATCTTT. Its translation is CALGEYFPLGDMSDKLIF.